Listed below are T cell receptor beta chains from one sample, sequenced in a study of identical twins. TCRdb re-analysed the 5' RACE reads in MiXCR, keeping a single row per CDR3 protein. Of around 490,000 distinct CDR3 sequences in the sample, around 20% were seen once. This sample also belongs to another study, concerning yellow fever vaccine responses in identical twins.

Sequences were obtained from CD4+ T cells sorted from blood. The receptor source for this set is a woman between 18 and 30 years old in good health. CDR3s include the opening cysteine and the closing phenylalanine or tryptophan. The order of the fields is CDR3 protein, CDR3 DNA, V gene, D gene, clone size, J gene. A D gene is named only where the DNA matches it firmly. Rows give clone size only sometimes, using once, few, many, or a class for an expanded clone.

cdr3_aa: CASSSRQRSSYEQYF; cdr3_nt: TGTGCCAGCAGTTCCCGACAGAGGAGCTCCTACGAGCAGTACTTC; v_call: TRBV6-2/TRBV6-3; d_call: .; clone_size: .; j_call: TRBJ2-7
cdr3_aa: CASSLEGLARGANTGELFF; cdr3_nt: TGTGCCAGCAGCTTAGAGGGACTAGCGAGAGGCGCGAACACCGGGGAGCTGTTTTTT; v_call: TRBV11-2; d_call: TRBD2; clone_size: .; j_call: TRBJ2-2
cdr3_aa: CASSESTGGGTQYF; cdr3_nt: TGTGCCAGCAGTGAGTCGACAGGGGGAGGAACGCAGTATTTT; v_call: TRBV6-1; d_call: TRBD1; clone_size: .; j_call: TRBJ2-3
cdr3_aa: CRADRQNTEAFF; cdr3_nt: TGCAGAGCGGACAGGCAGAACACTGAAGCTTTCTTT; v_call: TRBV29-1; d_call: TRBD1; clone_size: .; j_call: TRBJ1-1
cdr3_aa: CASSPGTSGVNVLTF; cdr3_nt: TGTGCCAGCAGCCCTGGGACTAGCGGAGTCAACGTCCTGACTTTC; v_call: TRBV7-9; d_call: TRBD2; clone_size: once; j_call: TRBJ2-6
cdr3_aa: CSAVTGGTGELFF; cdr3_nt: TGCAGTGCCGTGACAGGGGGAACCGGGGAGCTGTTTTTT; v_call: TRBV20-1; d_call: TRBD1; clone_size: few; j_call: TRBJ2-2
cdr3_aa: CASRRGNQPQHF; cdr3_nt: TGTGCCAGCAGAAGGGGAAATCAGCCCCAGCATTTT; v_call: TRBV12-3/TRBV12-4; d_call: .; clone_size: many; j_call: TRBJ1-5
cdr3_aa: CSARDSGSALHNEQFF; cdr3_nt: TGCAGTGCTAGAGATAGCGGGAGCGCTCTCCACAATGAGCAGTTCTTC; v_call: TRBV20-1; d_call: TRBD2; clone_size: few; j_call: TRBJ2-1
cdr3_aa: CAISGGPQETQYF; cdr3_nt: TGTGCCATCAGTGGGGGGCCACAAGAGACCCAGTACTTC; v_call: TRBV10-3; d_call: .; clone_size: .; j_call: TRBJ2-5
cdr3_aa: CASSLVLAGVAEQFF; cdr3_nt: TGCGCCAGCAGCTTGGTTCTAGCGGGAGTTGCTGAGCAGTTCTTC; v_call: TRBV5-1; d_call: TRBD2; clone_size: few; j_call: TRBJ2-1
cdr3_aa: CSVRVYSYEQYF; cdr3_nt: TGCAGCGTTCGCGTTTACTCCTACGAGCAGTACTTC; v_call: TRBV29-1; d_call: .; clone_size: .; j_call: TRBJ2-7
cdr3_aa: CASSQRQGAKEQYF; cdr3_nt: TGCGCCAGCAGCCAGAGGCAGGGGGCAAAAGAGCAGTACTTC; v_call: TRBV5-1; d_call: TRBD1; clone_size: .; j_call: TRBJ2-7
cdr3_aa: CASSYSRDRVPLYGYTF; cdr3_nt: TGTGCCAGCAGTTACTCCCGGGACAGGGTGCCCCTCTATGGCTACACCTTC; v_call: TRBV6-5; d_call: TRBD1; clone_size: few; j_call: TRBJ1-2
cdr3_aa: CASSSGPVENTIYF; cdr3_nt: TGTGCCAGCAGTTCCGGGCCTGTGGAAAACACCATATATTTT; v_call: TRBV6-5; d_call: .; clone_size: few; j_call: TRBJ1-3
cdr3_aa: CASSFQDEQYF; cdr3_nt: TGTGCCAGCAGTTTCCAGGACGAGCAGTACTTC; v_call: TRBV12-3/TRBV12-4; d_call: .; clone_size: .; j_call: TRBJ2-7
cdr3_aa: CASSLSSGGTGELFF; cdr3_nt: TGTGCCAGCAGCTTATCTAGCGGGGGGACCGGGGAGCTGTTTTTT; v_call: TRBV7-9; d_call: TRBD2; clone_size: few; j_call: TRBJ2-2
cdr3_aa: CASSSWLAQAVSYNEQFF; cdr3_nt: TGTGCCAGCAGTTCATGGCTAGCCCAAGCTGTGTCCTACAATGAGCAGTTCTTC; v_call: TRBV12-3/TRBV12-4; d_call: .; clone_size: .; j_call: TRBJ2-1
cdr3_aa: CASSQETGDMLF; cdr3_nt: TGTGCCAGCAGCCAGGAAACAGGGGATATGCTTTTT; v_call: TRBV3-1; d_call: TRBD1; clone_size: .; j_call: TRBJ1-4
cdr3_aa: CASSLILGEKLFF; cdr3_nt: TGCGCCAGCAGCCTGATTTTAGGGGAAAAACTGTTTTTT; v_call: TRBV4-1; d_call: .; clone_size: .; j_call: TRBJ1-4
cdr3_aa: CSAKNRGNTGELFF; cdr3_nt: TGCAGTGCTAAAAACCGGGGGAACACCGGGGAGCTGTTTTTT; v_call: TRBV20-1; d_call: .; clone_size: .; j_call: TRBJ2-2
cdr3_aa: CASSSGTHNEQFF; cdr3_nt: TGTGCCAGCAGTTCCGGGACCCACAATGAGCAGTTCTTC; v_call: TRBV7-9; d_call: .; clone_size: few; j_call: TRBJ2-1
cdr3_aa: CASSYSGRWTGELFF; cdr3_nt: TGTGCCAGCAGCTATAGCGGGAGGTGGACCGGGGAGCTGTTTTTT; v_call: TRBV2; d_call: TRBD2; clone_size: few; j_call: TRBJ2-2
cdr3_aa: CASSFQFVTDTQYF; cdr3_nt: TGTGCCAGCAGCTTTCAGTTCGTAACAGATACGCAGTATTTT; v_call: TRBV11-2; d_call: .; clone_size: few; j_call: TRBJ2-3
cdr3_aa: CASSSSGSGDTGELFF; cdr3_nt: TGCGCCAGCAGTTCTAGCGGATCTGGAGACACCGGGGAGCTGTTTTTT; v_call: TRBV5-1; d_call: TRBD2; clone_size: .; j_call: TRBJ2-2
cdr3_aa: CASSLDLGGRYGYTF; cdr3_nt: TGTGCCAGCAGCTTAGATTTGGGCGGAAGATATGGCTACACCTTC; v_call: TRBV11-2; d_call: .; clone_size: few; j_call: TRBJ1-2
cdr3_aa: CASSSSTGANVLTF; cdr3_nt: TGCGCCAGCAGCTCGAGCACCGGGGCCAACGTCCTGACTTTC; v_call: TRBV5-1; d_call: .; clone_size: few; j_call: TRBJ2-6